One and the same sample provided the 27 T cell receptor beta chains below, sequenced in a study of T cells in Graves' hyperthyroidism and ophthalmopathy (dated by TCRdb to the late 2010s). The library was prepared using multiplex PCR. The sample was run on an Illumina HiSeq 2000. Amplification of TCR beta CDR3 regions was carried out from RNA transcripts. A first-round RT-PCR of the TCR CDR3 used the HTBI primer set with the Qiagen OneStep RT-PCR kit. TCRdb trimmed public reads at Q25 via fastp, called clones via MiXCR and kept in-frame beta chains. When rows share a CDR3 protein, they turn into one entry using the most common DNA and genes. In all, the sample holds 300,000 to 400,000 distinct CDR3 sequences, and about 18% of those were seen once. The ten most abundant clones make up over 35% of the sample. Input material: blood. All receptors come from a young man with Graves' ophthalmopathy.

This clonotype was counted only a few times. V usage is TRBV7-3 and J usage is TRBJ2-3; the D gene could be TRBD1 or TRBD2 (5 bases each). The V end was cut by 4 bases, the J end by 0 bases, with 8 bases between. CDR3 length: 14 amino acids. Germline CDR1 reads SGHTA; CDR2 reads FQGTGA. CDR3 sequence (DNA): TGTGCCAGCAGCTGGGGGAGTAGCACAGATACGCAGTATTTT. Amino acids: CASSWGSSTDTQYF.

This clonotype was counted between two and nine times. This rearrangement joins TRBV19 to TRBJ1-1; D gene unclear. CDR1 is LNHDA and CDR2 is SQIVND in the germline V gene (reference sequence). This CDR3 spans 17 amino acids. Trimming left V 3 bases short and J 0 bases short, with 17 bases between. The CDR3 spells CASSMKGGFQMNTEAFF. The CDR3 DNA reads TGTGCCAGTAGTATGAAGGGAGGCTTTCAGATGAACACTGAAGCTTTCTTT.

This clonotype was recorded a few times. This chain uses TRBV13 with TRBJ1-1; D is unresolved. V shed 5 bases and J shed 14 bases, with 15 bases lying between them. The germline gives CDR1 PRHDT, CDR2 FYEKMQ (reference sequence). The CDR3 is 11 residues long. CDR3 coding DNA: TGTGCCAGCAGCAAAGATCCCCACGGCTTCTTT. The encoded protein is CASSKDPHGFF.

This clonotype occurred many times. The J gene is TRBJ2-5, the V gene TRBV12-3 or TRBV12-4; 8 nucleotides agree with TRBD2. This CDR3 is 15 amino acids long. With V trimmed by 2 bases and J by 1 base, 3 bases remained unmatched. CDR3: CASSLSGGGQETQYF. CDR3 bases: TGTGCCAGCAGTTTAAGCGGGGGAGGCCAAGAGACCCAGTACTTC.

This clonotype was seen a few times. The rearrangement links TRBV15 to TRBJ2-7; a possible D gene is TRBD1 (6 bases). The germline gives CDR1 LNHNV, CDR2 YYDKDF (reference sequence). V lost 3 bases and J 1 base, leaving 7 bases between the germline ends. CDR3 length equals 13 residues. CDR3 in amino acids: CATSRDSSYEQYF. In DNA, the CDR3 is TGTGCCACCAGCAGGGACAGTTCCTACGAGCAGTACTTC.

A note on this clonotype: This may be a read error, as it is one base from a much larger clone. The chain joins TRBV20-1 to TRBJ1-5; 8 bases align to TRBD1. This CDR3 is built from 17 residues. In germline, CDR1 is DFQATT, CDR2 SNEGSKA (reference sequence). This CDR3 reads CSVRVAQGARSNQPQHF. The CDR3 nucleotides read TGCAGTGTTAGAGTAGCCCAGGGGGCTCGTAGCAATCAGCCCCAGCATTTT.

This chain connects TRBV25-1 to TRBJ1-6; TRBD1 is a possible D gene (6 bases). V lost 8 bases to trimming and J lost 7 bases, with 15 bases between them. The CDR3 extends over 14 amino acids. The V gene's germline CDR1 is MGHDK and CDR2 SYGVNS. The CDR3 DNA reads TGTGCCAGCCACCAACGGGGGCAAAATTCACCCCTCCACTTT. It specifies CASHQRGQNSPLHF.

Many counts were recorded for this clonotype. The chain combines TRBV7-9 with TRBJ2-1, with a possible D match to TRBD1 (6 bases). Germline CDR1 and CDR2: SEHNR and FQNEAQ (reference sequence). This CDR3 is built from 15 residues. V was cut by 4 bases and J by 5 bases, with 15 bases left in between. The CDR3 nucleotides read TGTGCCAGCAGCTCCCGGGACATAACCAACAATGAGCAGTTCTTC. Its translation: CASSSRDITNNEQFF.

This clonotype has a count of ten or more. The chain employs TRBV5-5 and TRBJ2-7, with D possibly matching TRBD2 (6 bases). The germline CDR1 and CDR2 sequences are SGHKS and YYEKEE (reference sequence). Deletions cut 2 bases from V and 3 bases from J, with 12 bases between. This CDR3 is built from 14 residues. This CDR3 is CASSLWDGGYEQYF. Written as DNA, the CDR3 is TGTGCCAGCAGCTTATGGGACGGGGGCTACGAGCAGTACTTC.

The chain joins TRBV12-3 or TRBV12-4 to TRBJ2-7, with TRBD1 matching 7 bases. This CDR3 is built from 13 residues. The V and J ends lost 7 bases and 3 bases, in that order; junction bases with no gene match: 6. This CDR3 is CASNHDRDYEQYF. The CDR3 bases are TGTGCCAGCAATCATGACAGGGACTACGAGCAGTACTTC.

Many counts were recorded for this clonotype. This chain joins TRBV28 and TRBJ1-4; TRBD1 matches at 8 bases. CDR3 length equals 16 residues. Germline lookup yields CDR1 MDHEN and CDR2 SYDVKM. J gave up 4 bases and V 6 bases, and 10 bases lay outside the gene matches. The CDR3 bases are TGTGCCAGCAGCAGGGGGCTTACGGATTATAATGAAAAACTGTTTTTT. It translates to CASSRGLTDYNEKLFF.

The table lists this clonotype with many counts. The V call is TRBV18, the J call TRBJ1-1, with D hard to call. This CDR3 spans 15 amino acids. V was cut by 3 bases and J by 7 bases, with 18 bases left in between. Per germline, CDR1 KGHSH and CDR2 LQKENI. CDR3 sequence (DNA): TGTGCCAGCTCACCCCCGTTAACATCGGGAGTTGAAGCTTTCTTT. It encodes CASSPPLTSGVEAFF.

V gene TRBV20-1 combines with J gene TRBJ2-5; D is undetermined. Germline-derived CDR1 and CDR2 are DFQATT and SNEGSKA (reference sequence). V was clipped by 6 bases and J by 4 bases, with 12 bases between them. The CDR3 extends over 12 amino acids. CDR3 sequence reads: CSAKPTGETQYF. The CDR3 DNA reads as TGCAGTGCAAAACCTACGGGAGAGACCCAGTACTTC.

This clonotype has at least ten counts. J is TRBJ2-7 and V is TRBV5-1; tentative D call: TRBD1 (5 bases). Germline-derived CDR1 and CDR2 are SGHRS and YFSETQ. Trimming shortened V by 3 bases and J by 6 bases, and 13 bases separated the two germline ends. This CDR3 has 13 amino acids. CDR3 DNA sequence: TGCGCCAGCAGCTCGTCAGGGATACCCGAGCAGTACTTC. Translated: CASSSSGIPEQYF.

This clonotype was detected ten times or more. V usage is TRBV12-3 or TRBV12-4 and J usage is TRBJ2-7; 7 bases agree with TRBD1. CDR3 length equals 14 residues. Trimming cost V 3 bases and J 6 bases; bases outside gene matches: 8. CDR3 residues: CASSLTGQGTEQYF. The CDR3 nucleotides read TGTGCCAGCAGTTTGACAGGGCAGGGGACCGAGCAGTACTTC.

This clonotype has just a few counts. This rearrangement joins TRBV15 to TRBJ1-1; D is undetermined. V dropped 4 bases and J dropped 2 bases, with 8 bases sitting between them. The germline CDR1 and CDR2 sequences are LNHNV and YYDKDF (reference sequence). This CDR3 spans 13 amino acids. The CDR3 DNA sequence: TGTGCCACCAGCACTTGGCCTAACACTGAAGCTTTCTTT. Translation gives CATSTWPNTEAFF. Combining the CDR3 with reference TRBV15 and TRBJ1-1 gives the whole variable domain DAMVIQNPRYQVTQFGKPVTLSCSQTLNHNVMYWYQQKSSQAPKLLFHYYDKDFNNEADTPDNFQSRRPNTSFCFLDIRSPGLGDTAMYLCATSTWPNTEAFFGQGTRLTVV.

This clonotype came up a few times. CDR3 DNA: TGCGCCAGCAGCCAACAGTACCTAAATATGGATACGCAGTATTTT. Amino acid sequence: CASSQQYLNMDTQYF. The chain recombines TRBV4-1 with TRBJ2-3; no definite D call. V lost 2 bases to trimming and J lost 6 bases, with 15 bases between them. This CDR3 contains 15 residues. Germline V CDR1 and CDR2: MGHRA, YSYEKL.

This clonotype was found many times. This chain connects TRBV6-1 to TRBJ2-1, with D uncertain. Trimming removed 6 bases at V and 0 bases at J, with 12 bases between. There are 15 residues in the CDR3. The germline gives CDR1 MNHNS, CDR2 SASEGT. For the CDR3, the DNA is TGTGCCAGCAGACTCGACGTGAGCTCCTACAATGAGCAGTTCTTC. This translates into CASRLDVSSYNEQFF.

Many counts were recorded for this clonotype. CDR3 in amino acids: CASSLQSDTEAFF. CDR3 coding DNA: TGTGCCAGCAGTTTACAATCTGACACTGAAGCTTTCTTT. The genes are TRBV12-3 or TRBV12-4 and TRBJ1-1, with no clear D. V was shortened by 2 bases and J by 3 bases, with 7 bases between the two germline ends. This CDR3 contains 13 residues.

A note on this clonotype: A read error may be the cause here, since a much bigger clone is one base away. The genes are TRBV7-9 and TRBJ2-7, with TRBD2 matching over 12 bases. V was clipped by 5 bases and J by 6 bases; unmatched bases: 11. The germline V gene encodes CDR1 SEHNR and CDR2 FQNEAQ (reference sequence). The CDR3 extends over 16 amino acids. CDR3 DNA: TGTGCCAGCAGCCGTCGAGACGGACTAGCGGGGATCGAGCAGTACTTC. It yields the protein CASSRRDGLAGIEQYF.

This clonotype was seen only a few times. This chain links TRBV7-3 with TRBJ2-3, with a weak D call TRBD2 (5 bases). The V end was cut by 3 bases, the J end by 1 base, with 8 bases between. From germline, CDR1 is SGHTA and CDR2 FQGTGA. This CDR3 region has 14 residues. The CDR3 protein is CASSFGVGTDTQYF. As DNA, the CDR3 is TGTGCCAGCAGCTTCGGGGTGGGCACAGATACGCAGTATTTT.

This clonotype showed up just a few times. The V and J genes are TRBV18 and TRBJ2-1; D is undetermined. V was clipped by 5 bases and J by 5 bases, with 10 bases between them. Germline V CDR1 and CDR2: KGHSH, LQKENI. The CDR3 covers 13 residues. CDR3 nucleotide sequence: TGTGCCAGCTCAAGAACAGCCGACAATGAGCAGTTCTTC. This codes for CASSRTADNEQFF.

The V gene is TRBV28, the J gene TRBJ2-3, with D possibly matching TRBD2 (6 bases). CDR1 MDHEN and CDR2 SYDVKM come from the germline V gene. The CDR3 covers 15 residues. V was trimmed by 8 bases and J by 0 bases, leaving 15 bases between them. The CDR3 coding sequence is TGTGCCAGCCGCCCCCGGGACTTGAGCACAGATACGCAGTATTTT. As protein: CASRPRDLSTDTQYF.

The table lists this clonotype with a few counts. The chain combines TRBV9 with TRBJ2-7; 7 bases agree with TRBD1. Germline V gene sequence: CDR1 SGDLS, CDR2 YYNGEE. The junction had 4 bases not matched to a gene; V was cut back by 0 bases and J by 1 base. This CDR3 has 15 residues. This CDR3 reads CASSVGGGLSYEQYF. In nucleotides, the CDR3 is TGTGCCAGCAGCGTAGGAGGGGGCCTTTCCTACGAGCAGTACTTC.

This clonotype was detected only a few times. V is TRBV9 and J is TRBJ1-3, with D tentatively TRBD1 (5 bases). CDR1 is SGDLS, CDR2 YYNGEE, per germline. V lost 2 bases and J 0 bases, leaving 9 bases between the germline ends. CDR3 size: 15 residues. In DNA form, the CDR3 reads TGTGCCAGCAGCGTGTCAGGGATCTCTGGAAACACCATATATTTT. It encodes CASSVSGISGNTIYF.

The table lists this clonotype with many counts. This chain links TRBV7-9 with TRBJ2-7; D not resolved. Trimming took off 1 base at V and 1 base at J, with 8 bases between the two ends. The CDR3 length is 14 residues. Germline-derived CDR1 and CDR2 are SEHNR and FQNEAQ (reference sequence). The CDR3 protein is CASSLGLRSYEQYF. In nucleotides, the CDR3 is TGTGCCAGCAGCTTAGGGCTCAGGTCCTACGAGCAGTACTTC.

V usage is TRBV5-1 and J usage is TRBJ1-1, with D maybe TRBD1 (5 bases). Germline V lookup: CDR1 SGHRS, CDR2 YFSETQ. This CDR3 region has 17 residues. With 4 bases removed from V and 0 bases from J, the gap between germline ends came to 19 bases. The CDR3 spells CASSAPSGTFVNTEAFF. CDR3 nucleotide sequence: TGCGCCAGCAGCGCCCCTTCTGGGACTTTCGTGAACACTGAAGCTTTCTTT.